Described below is a single TCR beta chain sequence and its context. Germline-derived CDR1 and CDR2 are MNHEY and SVGAGI. After removal of 6 bases from V and 2 bases from J, the junction contained 5 bases not matched to a gene. The CDR3 extends over 15 amino acids. This entry is derived from a study of blood T cells in healthy people across ages. For the second PCR, which ran for about 6 to 11 cycles, a sample-barcoded 5' primer and a J-beta primer mix were used. TCRdb reprocessed the 5' RACE reads via MiXCR and lists one record per CDR3 protein. Of hundreds of thousands of distinct CDR3 sequences in the sample, roughly 64% are singletons; the top ten hold about 20%. Total RNA extraction produced at least 6 micrograms (per sample) for the study.

This receptor was identified in a man aged 25-40 years in good health. This chain uses TRBV6-5 with TRBJ2-1, with TRBD1 identical over 9 bases. The specimen was blood. Here the CDR3 DNA reads TGTGCCAGCAGCCGAACAGGGGGCACCTACAATGAGCAGTTCTTC. Translation gives CASSRTGGTYNEQFF.